These T cell receptor beta chains were read from a single sample in a study of human T cells and chemical hapten exposure. From the RACE reads, TCRdb called clonotypes with MiXCR, one entry per CDR3 protein. This repertoire shows roughly 92,000 distinct CDR3 sequences, approximately 10% found once; its top ten account for roughly 3%. Material: whole blood, obtained in connection with sensitization to the hapten diphenylcyclopropenone (DPC). The receptors stem from a woman aged 40 to 50 with alopecia areata. Some clones in this sample may be carry-over from other donors' samples. The CDR3 runs from the conserved cysteine through the conserved F or W. The order of the fields is clone size, V gene, J gene, D gene, CDR3 protein, CDR3 DNA. D genes are given only for firm matches. Clone size is stated in some rows and not others, as once, few, many or a class when expanded.

abundance: few
v_gene: TRBV7-2
j_gene: TRBJ1-1
d_gene: -
CDR3aa: CASSHPTGINTEAFF
CDR3nt: TGTGCCAGCAGCCACCCGACAGGTATCAACACTGAAGCTTTCTTT

abundance: -
v_gene: TRBV6-2/TRBV6-3
j_gene: TRBJ2-1
d_gene: -
CDR3aa: CASSPKRGPSYNEQFF
CDR3nt: TGTGCCAGCAGTCCCAAACGGGGGCCATCCTACAATGAGCAGTTCTTC

abundance: -
v_gene: TRBV29-1
j_gene: TRBJ2-7
d_gene: TRBD2
CDR3aa: CSVVQLAGNYEQYF
CDR3nt: TGCAGCGTTGTACAACTAGCGGGGAACTACGAGCAGTACTTC

abundance: few
v_gene: TRBV28
j_gene: TRBJ1-2
d_gene: -
CDR3aa: CASCGQGGYGYTF
CDR3nt: TGTGCCAGCTGTGGGCAGGGAGGGTATGGCTACACCTTC

abundance: few
v_gene: TRBV6-1
j_gene: TRBJ2-1
d_gene: TRBD1
CDR3aa: CASSGQGIDEQFF
CDR3nt: TGTGCCAGCAGCGGACAGGGGATCGATGAGCAGTTCTTC

abundance: many
v_gene: TRBV6-4
j_gene: TRBJ2-3
d_gene: TRBD2
CDR3aa: CASSPLAGGTDTQYF
CDR3nt: TGTGCCAGCAGCCCACTAGCGGGGGGCACAGATACGCAGTATTTT

abundance: many
v_gene: TRBV2
j_gene: TRBJ1-5
d_gene: TRBD1
CDR3aa: CASSLGQEGNQPQHF
CDR3nt: TGTGCCAGCAGTTTGGGACAGGAAGGCAATCAGCCCCAGCATTTT

abundance: few
v_gene: TRBV12-3/TRBV12-4
j_gene: TRBJ2-3
d_gene: TRBD1
CDR3aa: CASSSRTGGTDTQYF
CDR3nt: TGTGCCAGCAGTTCTCGGACAGGAGGCACAGATACGCAGTATTTT

abundance: -
v_gene: TRBV30
j_gene: TRBJ2-1
d_gene: -
CDR3aa: CAWSVLGGHIDFF
CDR3nt: TGTGCCTGGAGTGTTCTGGGTGGACACATAGACTTCTTC

abundance: many
v_gene: TRBV28
j_gene: TRBJ2-4
d_gene: TRBD1
CDR3aa: CASSHSTDRGHGNIQYF
CDR3nt: TGTGCCAGCAGTCACTCCACTGACAGGGGGCATGGAAACATTCAGTACTTC

abundance: few
v_gene: TRBV3-1
j_gene: TRBJ1-5
d_gene: TRBD1
CDR3aa: CASSTTGGGGQPQHF
CDR3nt: TGTGCCAGCAGTACCACAGGGGGCGGTGGTCAGCCCCAGCATTTT

abundance: many
v_gene: TRBV11-2
j_gene: TRBJ2-2
d_gene: -
CDR3aa: CASSSGLGVTGELFF
CDR3nt: TGTGCCAGCAGCTCCGGTCTCGGGGTCACCGGGGAGCTGTTTTTT

abundance: few
v_gene: TRBV12-3/TRBV12-4
j_gene: TRBJ2-7
d_gene: TRBD1
CDR3aa: CASRRGQAEQYF
CDR3nt: TGTGCCAGCAGACGAGGACAGGCCGAGCAGTACTTC

abundance: many
v_gene: TRBV29-1
j_gene: TRBJ2-5
d_gene: -
CDR3aa: CSVRVWDKETQYF
CDR3nt: TGCAGCGTCCGTGTCTGGGATAAAGAGACCCAGTACTTC

abundance: few
v_gene: TRBV18
j_gene: TRBJ1-3
d_gene: TRBD1
CDR3aa: CASSPLTGGDSGNTIYF
CDR3nt: TGTGCCAGCTCACCCTTGACAGGGGGTGACTCTGGAAACACCATATATTTT

abundance: many
v_gene: TRBV7-9
j_gene: TRBJ2-1
d_gene: -
CDR3aa: CASSPLGRPDEQFF
CDR3nt: TGTGCCAGCAGCCCCCTTGGGAGACCGGATGAGCAGTTCTTC

abundance: many
v_gene: TRBV7-9
j_gene: TRBJ2-3
d_gene: -
CDR3aa: CASSSPPQGSTDTQYF
CDR3nt: TGTGCCAGCAGCTCCCCGCCCCAGGGGAGCACAGATACGCAGTATTTT

abundance: many
v_gene: TRBV9
j_gene: TRBJ2-7
d_gene: TRBD1
CDR3aa: CASSVYDRGGEQYF
CDR3nt: TGTGCCAGCAGCGTATACGACAGGGGAGGCGAGCAGTACTTC

abundance: few
v_gene: TRBV2
j_gene: TRBJ1-5
d_gene: -
CDR3aa: CASSLAPGGAKPQHF
CDR3nt: TGTGCCAGCAGCCTCGCCCCGGGGGGGGCAAAACCCCAGCATTTT

abundance: many
v_gene: TRBV3-1
j_gene: TRBJ2-5
d_gene: -
CDR3aa: CASSPSGRLRETQYF
CDR3nt: TGTGCCAGCAGCCCCTCCGGTAGGCTGCGAGAGACCCAGTACTTC

abundance: few
v_gene: TRBV20-1
j_gene: TRBJ1-1
d_gene: -
CDR3aa: CSARETGGITEAFF
CDR3nt: TGCAGTGCTCGAGAGACAGGAGGGATCACTGAAGCTTTCTTT

abundance: many
v_gene: TRBV7-9
j_gene: TRBJ2-7
d_gene: TRBD2
CDR3aa: CASSPGLAGGSYEQYF
CDR3nt: TGTGCCAGCAGCCCGGGACTAGCGGGAGGGTCCTACGAGCAGTACTTC

abundance: many
v_gene: TRBV2
j_gene: TRBJ2-5
d_gene: -
CDR3aa: CTVVEGDQETQYF
CDR3nt: TGTACCGTCGTGGAGGGGGACCAAGAGACCCAGTACTTC

abundance: -
v_gene: TRBV12-3/TRBV12-4
j_gene: TRBJ1-5
d_gene: -
CDR3aa: CASTQTGNQPQHF
CDR3nt: TGTGCCAGCACGCAAACAGGGAATCAGCCCCAGCATTTT

abundance: few
v_gene: TRBV6-2/TRBV6-3
j_gene: TRBJ2-1
d_gene: -
CDR3aa: CASTWTPNNEQFF
CDR3nt: TGTGCCAGCACCTGGACGCCGAACAATGAGCAGTTCTTC

abundance: many
v_gene: TRBV18
j_gene: TRBJ2-5
d_gene: -
CDR3aa: CASSPGWKETQYF
CDR3nt: TGTGCCAGCTCACCGGGATGGAAAGAGACCCAGTACTTC

abundance: many
v_gene: TRBV27
j_gene: TRBJ1-6
d_gene: -
CDR3aa: CASRHYREGANSPLHF
CDR3nt: TGTGCCAGCAGACATTACAGGGAAGGGGCCAATTCACCCCTCCACTTT

abundance: many
v_gene: TRBV19
j_gene: TRBJ1-5
d_gene: TRBD1
CDR3aa: CASSIVQGAGQPQHF
CDR3nt: TGTGCCAGTAGTATAGTACAGGGGGCCGGTCAGCCCCAGCATTTT

abundance: many
v_gene: TRBV12-3/TRBV12-4
j_gene: TRBJ2-3
d_gene: TRBD1
CDR3aa: CASSLGDRVPDTQYF
CDR3nt: TGTGCCAGCAGTTTAGGGGACAGGGTACCAGATACGCAGTATTTT

abundance: -
v_gene: TRBV10-3
j_gene: TRBJ2-4
d_gene: TRBD1
CDR3aa: CAISESGTVKNIQYF
CDR3nt: TGTGCCATCAGTGAGTCGGGGACAGTGAAAAACATTCAGTACTTC

abundance: many
v_gene: TRBV18
j_gene: TRBJ2-6
d_gene: -
CDR3aa: CASSPVAVEGSGANVLTF
CDR3nt: TGTGCCAGCTCACCAGTCGCGGTCGAGGGCTCTGGGGCCAACGTCCTGACTTTC

abundance: -
v_gene: TRBV12-3/TRBV12-4
j_gene: TRBJ2-5
d_gene: TRBD2
CDR3aa: CASSAGTIRSGRTQYF
CDR3nt: TGTGCCAGCAGCGCTGGGACTATACGATCCGGACGGACCCAGTACTTC